The 18 T cell receptor beta chains reported below all come from one sample, sequenced in a study of T cell responses to AZD1222 COVID-19 vaccine. Only in-frame clones appear in the TCRdb table, and some are missing; sequencing was by immunoSEQ multiplex PCR. Counted here are about 140,000 clones, over 85% occurring once; the ten biggest clones make up around 1.7%. This material consisted of peripheral blood, taken on day 0 of AZD1222 vaccination. These receptors originate from an adult in good health.

Points on this clone: Within the sample, other DNA sequences also encode this same CDR3. This chain joins TRBV9 and TRBJ2-3, with 8 bases that match TRBD2. Germline V gives CDR1 SGDLS, CDR2 YYNGEE. The CDR3 spans 15 residues. V shed 2 bases and J 4 bases; nucleotides not matched to a gene: 6. The CDR3 DNA reads TGTGCCAGCAGCGTGCTAGCGGGTGGAGCAGATACGCAGTATTTT. Protein sequence: CASSVLAGGADTQYF.

The gene calls are TRBV4-2 and TRBJ1-1, with D tentatively TRBD1 (5 bases). V was shortened by 4 bases and J by 8 bases, with 14 bases between the two germline ends. CDR3 length: 13 amino acids. Germline-derived CDR1 and CDR2 are LGHNA and YNFKEQ. The CDR3 DNA reads as TGTGCCAGCAGCCGGGGGGATGGGGCCGAAGCTTTCTTT. Translating it yields CASSRGDGAEAFF.

The chain recombines TRBV6-4 with TRBJ2-2; D could derive from TRBD1 or TRBD2 (6 bases each). The CDR3 contains 15 residues. CDR1 and CDR2 (germline): MRHNA, SNTAGT. V was shortened by 0 bases and J by 5 bases, with 10 bases between the two germline ends. The CDR3 region is CASSDSGGETGELFF. The CDR3 coding sequence is TGTGCCAGCAGTGACTCGGGGGGCGAGACCGGGGAGCTGTTTTTT.

The J gene is TRBJ1-3, the V gene TRBV6-6; no clear D. The CDR3 totals 13 residues. Between the trimmed V and J ends, which lost 4 bases and 2 bases, there was a span of 6 bases. Germline CDR1 MNHNY, CDR2 SVGAGI (reference sequence). DNA for the CDR3: TGTGCCAGCAGTTTAAGGGCTGGAAACACCATATATTTT. Amino acid sequence: CASSLRAGNTIYF.

In its sample, this clone was seen once. The chain uses TRBV18 and TRBJ2-3; 9 bases are a match to TRBD1. Trimming at V came to 6 bases and at J to 9 bases, leaving 7 bases not matched to a gene. This CDR3 is built from 13 residues. From germline, CDR1 is KGHSH and CDR2 LQKENI. The CDR3 region is CASSPTDRGTQYF. CDR3 DNA sequence: TGTGCCAGCTCCCCGACGGACAGGGGCACGCAGTATTTT. Using reference TRBV18 and TRBJ2-3 for the parts outside the CDR3, the full variable domain is NAGVMQNPRHLVRRRGQEARLRCSPMKGHSHVYWYRQLPEEGLKFMVYLQKENIIDESGMPKERFSAEFPKEGPSILRIQQVVRGDSAAYFCASSPTDRGTQYFGPGTRLTVL.

V is TRBV6-5 and J is TRBJ1-4; D might be TRBD1 (5 bases). Trimming took off 6 bases at V and 7 bases at J, with 15 bases between the two ends. Germline CDR1 reads MNHEY; CDR2 reads SVGAGI. This CDR3 is 14 amino acids long. This chain's CDR3 is CASRGTSLGEKLFF. In nucleotides, the CDR3 is TGTGCCAGCAGGGGGACTTCGCTTGGTGAAAAACTGTTTTTT.

This clone is a singleton in its sample. This chain uses TRBV6-1 with TRBJ1-5, with no clear D. The ends were cut back, 3 bases at V and 4 bases at J, with 16 bases in the middle. This CDR3 comprises 16 residues. CDR1 and CDR2 from the germline V gene are MNHNS and SASEGT. Here the CDR3 reads CASSDSPPPANQPQHF. CDR3 nucleotide sequence: TGTGCCAGCAGTGATTCGCCCCCACCCGCTAATCAGCCCCAGCATTTT.

The chain has TRBV2 and TRBJ2-5; D not resolved. The CDR3 consists of 14 residues. In germline, CDR1 is SNHLY, CDR2 FYNNEI. The V gene lost 3 bases and the J gene lost 2 bases, with 10 bases spanning the gap. Here the CDR3 DNA reads TGTGCCAGCAGTGATGGTAGGGTTCAAGAGACCCAGTACTTC. Translation gives CASSDGRVQETQYF.

The chain employs TRBV5-4 and TRBJ1-2; no clear D gene. Germline CDR1 and CDR2: SGHNT and YYREEE (reference sequence). CDR3 size: 13 residues. Trimming cost V 0 bases and J 2 bases, with 5 bases left between them. The CDR3 bases are TGTGCCAGCAGCTTGGACAGAAACTATGGCTACACCTTC. This sequence encodes CASSLDRNYGYTF.

This clone has just a few counts. This chain connects TRBV4-2 to TRBJ2-5, with D tentatively TRBD2 (6 bases). Trimming removed 4 bases from V and 5 bases from J, with 17 bases in between. The V gene's germline CDR1 is LGHNA and CDR2 YNFKEQ. CDR3 length: 15 residues. Written as DNA, the CDR3 is TGTGCCAGCAGCCCCCTCGGGAGCGGGTTGGAGACCCAGTACTTC. Its translation: CASSPLGSGLETQYF.

This clone was seen just once. The CDR3 DNA reads as TGTGCCTACACCAGTAGAAGGAATCAGCCCCAGCATTTT. Encoded protein: CAYTSRRNQPQHF. This rearrangement joins TRBV30 to TRBJ1-5; D call uncertain. Per the germline V gene, CDR1 is GTSNPN and CDR2 is SVGIG (reference sequence). CDR3 length: 13 residues. V shed 7 bases and J shed 4 bases, with 14 bases lying between them.

The CDR3 DNA reads TGTGCCTGGAGGCTCTACAATGAGCAGTTCTTC. Translated: CAWRLYNEQFF. The chain links TRBV30 to TRBJ2-1; no definite D call. From germline, CDR1 is GTSNPN and CDR2 SVGIG (reference sequence). V dropped 3 bases and J dropped 3 bases, with 3 bases sitting between them. CDR3 length: 11 residues.

The chain is built from TRBV6-5 and TRBJ1-2; D is unclear. Trimming left V 7 bases short and J 8 bases short, with 17 bases between. CDR3 length: 13 residues. Germline V gene sequence: CDR1 MNHEY, CDR2 SVGAGI. DNA of the CDR3: TGTGCCAGCAAACAATGGGGTAATTTGGGCTACACCTTC. It yields the protein CASKQWGNLGYTF.

The chain combines TRBV7-9 with TRBJ2-2; 8 nucleotides match TRBD1. The CDR3 loop spans 15 amino acids. The germline V gene has CDR1 SEHNR and CDR2 FQNEAQ (reference sequence). The ends lost 3 bases at V and 7 bases at J; junction bases unmatched: 7. The CDR3 region is CASSFDRGRGGELFF. The CDR3 DNA reads as TGTGCCAGCAGCTTCGACAGGGGACGGGGCGGGGAGCTGTTTTTT.

The J gene is TRBJ1-2, the V gene TRBV5-4, with 9 positions matching TRBD1. Germline loops: CDR1 SGHNT, CDR2 YYREEE (reference sequence). V was clipped by 3 bases and J by 3 bases; unmatched bases: 6. The CDR3 length is 15 residues. The CDR3 protein is CASSSPTGGDYGYTF. DNA of the CDR3: TGTGCCAGCAGCTCCCCAACAGGGGGCGACTATGGCTACACCTTC.

The chain carries TRBV30 and TRBJ2-1; D gene ambiguous. V lost 0 bases and J 7 bases, leaving 10 bases between the germline ends. CDR1 and CDR2 (germline): GTSNPN, SVGIG (reference sequence). This CDR3 has 13 residues. CDR3 amino acids: CAWSVRSINEQFF. The DNA of the CDR3 is TGTGCCTGGAGTGTACGTTCCATAAATGAGCAGTTCTTC.

This sequence joins TRBV18 and TRBJ1-3; D ambiguous. This CDR3 has 16 amino acids. Looked up from germline, CDR1 is KGHSH and CDR2 is LQKENI. The V gene lost 6 bases and the J gene lost 0 bases, with 15 bases spanning the gap. CDR3 nucleotide sequence: TGTGCCAGCTCTTATGGACCGCCAATCTCTGGAAACACCATATATTTT. Translated: CASSYGPPISGNTIYF. Looking up the rest from reference TRBV18 and TRBJ1-3 gives the full variable domain: NAGVMQNPRHLVRRRGQEARLRCSPMKGHSHVYWYRQLPEEGLKFMVYLQKENIIDESGMPKERFSAEFPKEGPSILRIQQVVRGDSAAYFCASSYGPPISGNTIYFGEGSWLTVV.

The chain joins TRBV3-1 (or the pseudogene TRBV3-2) to TRBJ2-1, with 12 bases matching TRBD2. CDR3 length equals 18 residues. From germline, CDR1 is LGHDT and CDR2 YNNKEL (reference sequence). J lost 1 base, V lost 0 bases, and 4 bases had no gene match. The CDR3 bases are TGTGCCAGCAGCCAAGACCTAGCGGGAGGGAATTCCTACAATGAGCAGTTCTTC. Its translation is CASSQDLAGGNSYNEQFF.